These T cell receptor beta chains were read from a single sample in a study of PD-1 blockade in classical Hodgkin lymphoma. The protocol was immunoSEQ multiplex PCR, while the TCRdb copy is restricted to in-frame clones and leaves out a portion. In the table there are about 30,000 clones, about 85% of which are singletons. Sequencing used CD4+ T cells from blood, obtained before the fourth cycle of nivolumab. Every receptor here comes from a human donor with classical Hodgkin lymphoma. CDR3s include the opening cysteine and the closing phenylalanine or tryptophan. The order of the fields is CDR3 DNA, CDR3 protein, J gene, V gene, clone size, D gene. A D gene is named only where the DNA matches it firmly. For some rows the clone size is stated as once, few or many, or as a class when expanded; others skip it.

TGTGCCGGGACGACAGGCCGGAACACTGAAGCTTTCTTT	CAGTTGRNTEAFF	TRBJ1-1	TRBV2	once	NA
TGTGCCAGCAGAAAAGGGATAAACTATGGCTACACCTTC	CASRKGINYGYTF	TRBJ1-2	TRBV11-2	NA	NA
TGTGCCAGCTCCAATACAGGGAACACCGGGGAGCTGTTTTTT	CASSNTGNTGELFF	TRBJ2-2	TRBV7-9	NA	NA
TGTGCCACCGCGGGGGCCCTGAGCGGGGATACGCAGTATTTT	CATAGALSGDTQYF	TRBJ2-3	TRBV15	NA	NA
TGCGCCAGCAGCTTGGAGGGGACAGGCTTGGAGCCCCAGCATTTT	CASSLEGTGLEPQHF	TRBJ1-5	TRBV5-1	NA	TRBD1
TGTGCCAGCACGAGGGACACCAGCACAGATACGCAGTATTTT	CASTRDTSTDTQYF	TRBJ2-3	TRBV28	NA	NA
TGTGCCGCCGGGACAGGGGTCGTTACGGATCAGCCCCAGCATTTT	CAAGTGVVTDQPQHF	TRBJ1-5	TRBV10-3	NA	TRBD1
TGCGCCAGCAGCTTCGTTGCGGGGGAGTCTCCGGACCAGTACTTC	CASSFVAGESPDQYF	TRBJ2-5	TRBV5-1	NA	TRBD2
TGCGCCAGCAGCTTGGAGGCAGGGTCGGTCACTGAAGCTTTCTTT	CASSLEAGSVTEAFF	TRBJ1-1	TRBV5-1	NA	NA
TGCGCCAGCAGTGAGTCGTCAGGGAACCGTGAAAAACTGTTTTTT	CASSESSGNREKLFF	TRBJ1-4	TRBV10-1	NA	NA
TGTGCCAGCAGCACCCGGACAGGGGGCGGTGAAAAACTGTTTTTT	CASSTRTGGGEKLFF	TRBJ1-4	TRBV5-8	NA	TRBD1
TGTGCCACGTACGGACAGGCCGGCTATGGCTACACCTTC	CATYGQAGYGYTF	TRBJ1-2	TRBV19	NA	TRBD1
TGTGCCAGCTCACCACCCCCTAGCGGCCAAGAGACCCAGTACTTC	CASSPPPSGQETQYF	TRBJ2-5	TRBV18	NA	TRBD2
TGCGCCAGCAGCTTGGTGGTGGGTAACACTGAAGCTTTCTTT	CASSLVVGNTEAFF	TRBJ1-1	TRBV5-1	NA	NA
TGCGCCAGCAGCCAAAGGACTAGCGTCACAGATACGCAGTATTTT	CASSQRTSVTDTQYF	TRBJ2-3	TRBV4-1	NA	TRBD2
TGCAGCGTTGAGAGGGGGGCCGGGGAGCTGTTTTTT	CSVERGAGELFF	TRBJ2-2	TRBV29-1	NA	NA
TGTGCCAGCGGGACAGGGGGCCAGGGTGAAGCTTTCTTT	CASGTGGQGEAFF	TRBJ1-1	TRBV10-3	NA	TRBD1
TGTGCCAGCAGCTTAATGATGCGGACAGGGTATTCACCCCTCCACTTT	CASSLMMRTGYSPLHF	TRBJ1-6	TRBV7-2	NA	TRBD1
TGTGCCAGCAGTTTTCGGTCCTTAAACACCGGGGAGCTGTTTTTT	CASSFRSLNTGELFF	TRBJ2-2	TRBV6-1	NA	NA
TGTGCCAGTAGTATAGTTCCGGGTACGAGCAATCAGCCCCAGCATTTT	CASSIVPGTSNQPQHF	TRBJ1-5	TRBV19	NA	NA
TGTGCCAGCAGTGAATACGGGGGCGGTGAAGCTTTCTTT	CASSEYGGGEAFF	TRBJ1-1	TRBV25-1	few	NA
TGTGCCAGTAGTCCCCATACGCCCAACACTGAAGCTTTCTTT	CASSPHTPNTEAFF	TRBJ1-1	TRBV19	NA	NA
TGTGCCAGCAGTGAAGAGGGAGAATACACTGAAGCTTTCTTT	CASSEEGEYTEAFF	TRBJ1-1	TRBV6-1	NA	NA
TGTGCCAGCAGTTTCAGGGGCGGGACCTCGACGTTTCTTTCCTACGAGCAGTACTTC	CASSFRGGTSTFLSYEQYF	TRBJ2-7	TRBV28	NA	NA
TGTGCCAGCACTCCTCGACAGGGTACCGATGGCTACACCTTC	CASTPRQGTDGYTF	TRBJ1-2	TRBV6-1	NA	TRBD1
TGTGCCAGCAGCTATAGCGGGAGCGGCACAGATACGCAGTATTTT	CASSYSGSGTDTQYF	TRBJ2-3	TRBV7-2	NA	TRBD2
TGTGCCAGCAGTCTAGCGGGGACCACAGATACGCAGTATTTT	CASSLAGTTDTQYF	TRBJ2-3	TRBV28	NA	TRBD2
TGCAGCGTTGGGGGTTTTGGAAACACCATATATTTT	CSVGGFGNTIYF	TRBJ1-3	TRBV29-1	NA	NA
TGTGCCAGCAAACGACAGGGGCTCTACGATTACGAGCAGTACTTC	CASKRQGLYDYEQYF	TRBJ2-7	TRBV2	NA	TRBD1
TGCGCCAGCAGTCGGGACGTCAATTCACCCCTCCACTTT	CASSRDVNSPLHF	TRBJ1-6	TRBV5-1	few	NA
TGTGCCAGCAGCTTAGAAGCGGTGAGACAGGCTCGGGAGACCCAGTACTTC	CASSLEAVRQARETQYF	TRBJ2-5	TRBV7-6	NA	NA
TGTGCCACCAGCAGAGAGGGACAGCAGAACACTGAAGCTTTCTTT	CATSREGQQNTEAFF	TRBJ1-1	TRBV15	NA	TRBD1
TGTGCCAGCAGCCCCCGGGACACCAGCTACGAGCAGTACTTC	CASSPRDTSYEQYF	TRBJ2-7	TRBV9	NA	NA
TGTGCCAGCAGCTTATTCGGAAACTCCTACGAGCAGTACTTC	CASSLFGNSYEQYF	TRBJ2-7	TRBV7-2	NA	NA
TGTGCCAGCAGTATCAGGGACTATGGCTACACCTTC	CASSIRDYGYTF	TRBJ1-2	TRBV28	NA	NA
TGCGCCAGCAGCTCCAGGACTAGCGGTACCTCCTACGAGCAGTACTTC	CASSSRTSGTSYEQYF	TRBJ2-7	TRBV5-1	NA	TRBD2
TGTGCCTGGGCGACGGGGGCGGTTCAGCCCCAGCATTTT	CAWATGAVQPQHF	TRBJ1-5	TRBV30	few	NA
TGCGCCAGCAGCCGGGCAGGGGAAGAGACCCAGTACTTC	CASSRAGEETQYF	TRBJ2-5	TRBV4-1	NA	NA
TGTGCCAGCACCCCAAAGGATAAACTTTGGGGATGCCAACCCTTGAATGAGCAGTTCTTC	CASTPKDKLWGCQPLNEQFF	TRBJ2-1	TRBV21-1	NA	NA
TGTGCCAGCAGCTTGAGTGATAGCAGTGGGGAGCTGTTTTTT	CASSLSDSSGELFF	TRBJ2-2	TRBV7-7	once	NA
TGTGCCAGCAGTTTGGGTCAGCCCCAGCATTTT	CASSLGQPQHF	TRBJ1-5	TRBV27	NA	NA